The present entry profiles one TCR beta chain with its context. This sample is part of a study of blood T cell repertoires in COVID-19. Sequencing used immunoSEQ multiplex PCR; TCRdb keeps in-frame clones, though not all of them. The data hold around 61,000 clones, with 85% to 90% observed a single time. The CDR3 has 15 residues. The germline CDR1 and CDR2 sequences are SGHRS and YFSETQ. Trimming cost V 4 bases and J 0 bases; bases outside gene matches: 5. The chain couples TRBV5-1 to TRBJ2-3; 7 positions match TRBD2. The TCR was taken from a man in his sixties with acute or convalescent COVID-19. Material for sequencing was peripheral blood. The CDR3 loop reads CASSQRGISTDTQYF. The CDR3 region has the DNA TGCGCCAGCAGCCAGCGGGGTATTAGCACAGATACGCAGTATTTT.